What follows are 20 T cell receptor beta chains derived from one specimen sequenced in a study of cytomegalovirus exposure and HLA in healthy donors. A multiplex PCR was run with 60 Vbeta primers and 13 Jbeta primers. Sequenced by immunoSEQ multiplex PCR; TCRdb stores in-frame clones only, minus some. The table lists about 110,000 clones, more than 65% of them singletons. Sequenced sample: PBMCs. The receptors were sampled from a woman aged 45-65 years in good health and CMV-seropositive.

The V call is TRBV15, the J call TRBJ1-5, with D perhaps TRBD1 (6 bases). Germline V gives CDR1 LNHNV, CDR2 YYDKDF (reference sequence). Trimming removed 4 bases at V and 6 bases at J, with 19 bases between. The CDR3 is made up of 16 amino acids. CDR3 loop: CATSNRKGGVGQPQHF. CDR3 bases: TGTGCCACCAGCAATCGGAAAGGGGGAGTTGGTCAGCCCCAGCATTTT.

J is TRBJ2-3 and V is TRBV5-1, with TRBD2 matching over 10 bases. Germline V lookup: CDR1 SGHRS, CDR2 YFSETQ. The CDR3 has 15 amino acids. The J segment lost 5 bases and the V segment lost 2 bases, leaving 5 bases of the junction unmatched. The CDR3 DNA is TGCGCCAGCAGCTTCTCCTTAGCGGGGGGAGATACGCAGTATTTT. Protein sequence: CASSFSLAGGDTQYF.

This clone was seen more than once but under ten times. The chain uses TRBV4-2 and TRBJ2-7; weak D call: TRBD1 (5 bases). CDR3 length: 17 amino acids. V was clipped by 0 bases and J by 4 bases, with 19 bases between them. Germline CDR1 and CDR2: LGHNA and YNFKEQ. The CDR3 loop reads CASSQDPPQGVLYEQYF. The CDR3 region has the DNA TGTGCCAGCAGCCAAGATCCCCCGCAAGGGGTGCTTTACGAGCAGTACTTC.

This clone appeared a few times. The gene calls are TRBV10-3 and TRBJ2-6; 7 nucleotides align to TRBD1. The CDR3 is 17 residues long. J was trimmed by 0 bases and V by 11 bases; bases with no gene match: 13. The V gene's germline CDR1 is ENHRY and CDR2 SYGVKD. In DNA form, the CDR3 reads TGTGCCGCTGGACCGGGACAGTTTGCCTCTGGGGCCAACGTCCTGACTTTC. It specifies CAAGPGQFASGANVLTF.

This clone came up once. The J gene is TRBJ2-5, the V gene TRBV19, with TRBD1 matching over 8 bases. The J call could be wrong; TRBJ2-7 is a better fit for the DNA end. Germline V gene data show CDR1 as LNHDA and CDR2 as SQIVND (reference sequence). The CDR3 totals 17 residues. Here the CDR3 DNA reads TGTGCCAGTAGTAGCCAAAGGACAGGGAACGTAGTCTACGAGCAGTACTTC. This gives the protein CASSSQRTGNVVYEQYF.

Comment on this clone: One end of the junction varies from germline; a read error may be responsible. The chain combines TRBV11-2 with TRBJ1-6; no definite D call. The CDR3 length is 15 residues. Germline CDR1 and CDR2: SGHAT and FQNNGV. CDR3 bases: TGTGCCAGCAGCTTAGTTGGCAGTTCCCCTTCACCCCCCCACTTT. It codes for CASSLVGSSPSPPHF.

This clone has only a few counts. The V call is TRBV6-1, the J call TRBJ1-4, with a possible D match to TRBD1 (6 bases). V lost 0 bases and J 7 bases, leaving 18 bases between the germline ends. Germline values: CDR1 MNHNS, CDR2 SASEGT. The CDR3 spans 17 residues. The CDR3 sequence is CASSEARRGTSREKLFF. CDR3 in DNA: TGTGCCAGCAGTGAAGCCCGAAGGGGGACGTCTCGTGAAAAACTGTTTTTT.

The chain has TRBV7-9 and TRBJ2-3; 9 bases agree with TRBD2. This CDR3 is built from 15 residues. CDR1 is SEHNR, CDR2 FQNEAQ, per germline (reference sequence). The V gene end was trimmed by 4 bases and the J gene end by 4 bases; junction bases not matched to a gene: 6. This CDR3 reads CASSWGGLAADTQYF. CDR3 nucleotide sequence: TGTGCCAGCAGCTGGGGGGGACTAGCTGCAGATACGCAGTATTTT.

The chain recombines TRBV7-9 with TRBJ1-1; D gene uncertain. In germline, CDR1 is SEHNR, CDR2 FQNEAQ (reference sequence). The CDR3 covers 13 residues. V dropped 4 bases and J dropped 1 base, with 7 bases sitting between them. CDR3 in DNA: TGTGCCAGCAGCTCACAAGAGAACACTGAAGCTTTCTTT. This encodes CASSSQENTEAFF. Looking up the rest from reference TRBV7-9 and TRBJ1-1 gives the full variable domain: DTGVSQNPRHKITKRGQNVTFRCDPISEHNRLYWYRQTLGQGPEFLTYFQNEAQLEKSRLLSDRFSAERPKGSFSTLEIQRTEQGDSAMYLCASSSQENTEAFFGQGTRLTVV.

The J gene is TRBJ2-4, the V gene TRBV28, with D tentatively TRBD1 (8 bases). CDR1 and CDR2 (germline): MDHEN, SYDVKM. This CDR3 is built from 17 residues. The V end was cut by 4 bases, the J end by 1 base, with 17 bases between. DNA of the CDR3: TGTGCCAGCAGTTCAAGGACAGGGCGGGAGGCCAAAAACATTCAGTACTTC. Translation: CASSSRTGREAKNIQYF.

The chain uses TRBV30 and TRBJ2-7, with 9 bases that match TRBD1. The germline V gene encodes CDR1 GTSNPN and CDR2 SVGIG (reference sequence). With V trimmed by 3 bases and J by 1 base, 4 bases remained unmatched. The CDR3 runs to 14 residues. CDR3 in amino acids: CAWSPGQGSYEQYF. The CDR3 DNA reads TGTGCCTGGAGCCCGGGACAGGGTTCCTACGAGCAGTACTTC. Drawing the rest from reference TRBV30 and TRBJ2-7, the complete variable domain is SQTIHQWPATLVQPVGSPLSLECTVEGTSNPNLYWYRQAAGRGLQLLFYSVGIGQISSEVPQNLSASRPQDRQFILSSKKLLLSDSGFYLCAWSPGQGSYEQYFGPGTRLTVT.

About this clone: An end of the junction does not agree with germline; a read error may underlie this. The J gene is TRBJ2-1, the V gene TRBV29-1, with D maybe TRBD2 (6 bases). The V gene's germline CDR1 is SQVTM and CDR2 ANQGSEA. The CDR3 has 15 residues. The CDR3 spells CSVERRAGSYNEQLF. The CDR3 DNA reads TGCAGCGTTGAAAGGCGAGCGGGCTCCTACAATGAGCAGCTCTTC.

This chain links TRBV11-3 with TRBJ2-1; tentatively, D is TRBD1 (7 bases). Trimming removed 6 bases at V and 7 bases at J, with 19 bases between. The germline V gene encodes CDR1 SGHNT and CDR2 YENEEA. The CDR3 loop spans 15 amino acids. The CDR3 sequence is CASSSPRDSGNEQFF. The CDR3 DNA sequence: TGTGCCAGCAGTTCCCCCCGGGACAGCGGGAATGAGCAGTTCTTC. The variable domain in full, completed from reference TRBV11-3 and TRBJ2-1, reads EAGVVQSPRYKIIEKKQPVAFWCNPISGHNTLYWYLQNLGQGPELLIRYENEEAVDDSQLPKDRFSAERLKGVDSTLKIQPAELGDSAVYLCASSSPRDSGNEQFFGPGTRLTVL.

CDR3 coding DNA: TGTGCCAGCAGCTGGGGGCCGGGACAGGGTGAGGCCGGGGAGCTGTTTTTT. This gives the protein CASSWGPGQGEAGELFF. The chain uses TRBV7-3 and TRBJ2-2; 9 bases are a match to TRBD1. Germline V CDR1 and CDR2: SGHTA, FQGTGA. The CDR3 spans 17 residues. Trimming removed 4 bases from V and 6 bases from J; junction bases left unmatched: 12. Using reference TRBV7-3 and TRBJ2-2 for the parts outside the CDR3, the full variable domain is GAGVSQTPSNKVTEKGKYVELRCDPISGHTALYWYRQSLGQGPEFLIYFQGTGAADDSGLPNDRFFAVRPEGSVSTLKIQRTERGDSAVYLCASSWGPGQGEAGELFFGEGSRLTVL.

V is TRBV27 and J is TRBJ1-1, with D maybe TRBD1 (6 bases). V was cut by 1 base and J by 3 bases, with 6 bases left in between. CDR3 length: 13 residues. Germline V CDR1 and CDR2: MNHEY, SMNVEV (reference sequence). CDR3 protein: CASSLWTDTEAFF. The CDR3 DNA sequence: TGTGCCAGCAGTTTATGGACAGACACTGAAGCTTTCTTT.

DNA of the CDR3: TGTGCCAGCACCGAGGGAGGGGGCTATGGCTACACCTTC. Translating it yields CASTEGGGYGYTF. The chain has TRBV6-1 and TRBJ1-2; perhaps TRBD1 as D (6 bases). CDR3 length: 13 amino acids. Germline V gives CDR1 MNHNS, CDR2 SASEGT. Trimming took off 7 bases at V and 4 bases at J, with 13 bases between the two ends.

To note about this clone: The identical CDR3 is also encoded by other nucleotide sequences in the sample. The chain employs TRBV7-9 and TRBJ1-2; weak D call: TRBD1 (6 bases). Trimming shortened V by 5 bases and J by 6 bases, and 13 bases separated the two germline ends. The CDR3 sequence is 13 residues long. Germline V gives CDR1 SEHNR, CDR2 FQNEAQ (reference sequence). The CDR3 here is CASSPGQGHGYTF. The CDR3 DNA reads TGTGCCAGCAGCCCGGGACAAGGGCATGGCTACACCTTC. Full variable domain (rest looked up from reference TRBV7-9 and TRBJ1-2): DTGVSQNPRHKITKRGQNVTFRCDPISEHNRLYWYRQTLGQGPEFLTYFQNEAQLEKSRLLSDRFSAERPKGSFSTLEIQRTEQGDSAMYLCASSPGQGHGYTFGSGTRLTVV.

The genes are TRBV29-1 and TRBJ2-3, with 8 bases that match TRBD1. V trimming: 7 bases; J trimming: 4 bases; junction bases outside the gene matches: 13. The CDR3 totals 15 residues. Germline V CDR1 and CDR2: SQVTM, ANQGSEA. The CDR3 loop is CSGQGASAGPDTQYF. The CDR3 coding sequence is TGCAGCGGGCAGGGGGCTAGCGCCGGGCCAGATACGCAGTATTTT.

The rearrangement joins TRBV11-3 to TRBJ2-5, with TRBD2 as a possible D gene (6 bases). CDR3 length: 16 amino acids. CDR1 is SGHNT and CDR2 is YENEEA in the germline V gene. Trimming took off 1 base at V and 2 bases at J, with 14 bases between the two ends. The CDR3: CASSLGRGSAQETQYF. CDR3 DNA sequence: TGTGCCAGCAGCTTAGGTCGGGGGTCAGCTCAAGAGACCCAGTACTTC.

This chain links TRBV7-9 with TRBJ1-5; D gene uncertain. The CDR3 is 14 residues long. The germline gives CDR1 SEHNR, CDR2 FQNEAQ (reference sequence). V was cut by 5 bases and J by 4 bases, with 12 bases left in between. CDR3 nucleotide sequence: TGTGCCAGCAGCCTGGCAGGATTGAATCAGCCCCAGCATTTT. This gives the protein CASSLAGLNQPQHF.